This T cell receptor (beta chain) was recovered during a study of cytomegalovirus exposure and HLA in healthy donors. Whole-study context: Both the 120 or so validation repertoires and the approximately 700 first-cohort repertoires used the same platform, as reported by a later analysis.

Germline CDR1 is GTSNPN and CDR2 is SVGIG (reference sequence). CDR3 size: 13 residues. Trimming cost V 3 bases and J 8 bases; bases outside gene matches: 5. Study observations and caveats: That first-cohort TCR clusters tended to co-occur in the 90 to 150 validation repertoires was found in a later analysis.

Method: immunoSEQ multiplex PCR; TCRdb's copy keeps in-frame clones and lacks some. The sample holds about 360,000 clones; 86% are singletons and the top ten take 0.83%. About this clone: What it binds is not known.

This rearrangement joins TRBV30 to TRBJ1-4; 8 bases line up with TRBD1. The sample comprised PBMCs. The sequence derives from a woman under 30 in good health and CMV-seronegative. The CDR3: CAWRDRGGEKLFF. CDR3 sequence (DNA): TGTGCCTGGAGAGACAGGGGCGGCGAAAAACTGTTTTTT.